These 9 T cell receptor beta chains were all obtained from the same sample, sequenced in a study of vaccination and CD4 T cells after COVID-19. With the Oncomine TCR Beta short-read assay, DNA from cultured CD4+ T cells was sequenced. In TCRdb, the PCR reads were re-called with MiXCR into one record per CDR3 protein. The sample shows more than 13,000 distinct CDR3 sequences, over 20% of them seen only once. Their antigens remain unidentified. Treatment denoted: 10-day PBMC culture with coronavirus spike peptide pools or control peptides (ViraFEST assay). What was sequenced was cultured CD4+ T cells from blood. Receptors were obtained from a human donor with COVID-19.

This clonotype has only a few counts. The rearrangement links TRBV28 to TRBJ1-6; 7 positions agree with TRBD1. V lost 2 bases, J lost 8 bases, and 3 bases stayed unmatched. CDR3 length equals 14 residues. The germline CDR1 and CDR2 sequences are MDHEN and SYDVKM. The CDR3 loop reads CASSLGTDYSPLHF. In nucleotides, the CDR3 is TGTGCCAGCAGTTTAGGGACAGATTATTCACCCCTCCACTTT.

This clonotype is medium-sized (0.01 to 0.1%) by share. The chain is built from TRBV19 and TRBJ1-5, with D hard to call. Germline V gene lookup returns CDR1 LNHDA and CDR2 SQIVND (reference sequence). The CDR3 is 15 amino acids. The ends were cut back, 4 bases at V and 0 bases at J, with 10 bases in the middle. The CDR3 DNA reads TGTGCCAGTAGTACCCGGCCCTATAGCAATCAGCCCCAGCATTTT. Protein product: CASSTRPYSNQPQHF.

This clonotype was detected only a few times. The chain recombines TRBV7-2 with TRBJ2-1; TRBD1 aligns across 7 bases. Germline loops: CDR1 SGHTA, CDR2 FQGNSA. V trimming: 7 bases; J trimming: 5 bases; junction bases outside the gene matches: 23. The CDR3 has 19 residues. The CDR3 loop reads CASMRQPLEQGPLHNEQFF. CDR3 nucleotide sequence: TGTGCCAGCATGCGTCAGCCCTTAGAACAGGGGCCGTTACACAATGAGCAGTTCTTC.

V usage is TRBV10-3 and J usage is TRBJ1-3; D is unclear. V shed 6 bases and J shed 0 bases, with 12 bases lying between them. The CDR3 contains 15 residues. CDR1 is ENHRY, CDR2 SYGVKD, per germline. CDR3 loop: CAISQAESSGNTIYF. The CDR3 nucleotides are TGTGCCATCAGCCAGGCGGAGAGCTCTGGAAACACCATATATTTT.

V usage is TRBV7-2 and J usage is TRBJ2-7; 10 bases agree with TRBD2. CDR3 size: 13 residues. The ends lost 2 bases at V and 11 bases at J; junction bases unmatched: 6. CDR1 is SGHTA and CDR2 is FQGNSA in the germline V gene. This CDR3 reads CASSLTSGNSEYF. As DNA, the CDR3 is TGTGCCAGCAGCTTAACTAGCGGGAACTCGGAGTACTTC. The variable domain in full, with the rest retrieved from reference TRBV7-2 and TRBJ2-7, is GAGVSQSPSNKVTEKGKDVELRCDPISGHTALYWYRQSLGQGLEFLIYFQGNSAPDKSGLPSDRFSAERTGGSVSTLTIQRTQQEDSAVYLCASSLTSGNSEYFGPGTRLTVT.

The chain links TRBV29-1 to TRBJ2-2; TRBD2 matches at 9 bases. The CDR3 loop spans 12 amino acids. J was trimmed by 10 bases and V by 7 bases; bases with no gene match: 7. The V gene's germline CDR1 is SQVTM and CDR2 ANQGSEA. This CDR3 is CSGGAGGAELFF. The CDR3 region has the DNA TGCAGCGGGGGAGCGGGGGGCGCGGAGCTGTTTTTT.

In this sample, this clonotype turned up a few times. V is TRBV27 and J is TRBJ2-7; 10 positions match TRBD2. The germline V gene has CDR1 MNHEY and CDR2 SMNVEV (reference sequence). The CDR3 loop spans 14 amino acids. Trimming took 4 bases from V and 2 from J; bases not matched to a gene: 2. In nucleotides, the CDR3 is TGTGCCAGCAGTTATACTAGCGGGGCCTACGAGCAGTACTTC. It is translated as CASSYTSGAYEQYF.

The CDR3 reads CASLHRSGNTIYF. CDR3 sequence (DNA): TGTGCCAGTCTACACCGCTCTGGAAACACCATATATTTT. V and J are TRBV7-8 and TRBJ1-3; the D is unclear. V was clipped by 9 bases and J by 0 bases, with 9 bases between them. The length of the CDR3 is 13 residues. Germline CDR1 reads SGHVS; CDR2 reads FQNEAQ.

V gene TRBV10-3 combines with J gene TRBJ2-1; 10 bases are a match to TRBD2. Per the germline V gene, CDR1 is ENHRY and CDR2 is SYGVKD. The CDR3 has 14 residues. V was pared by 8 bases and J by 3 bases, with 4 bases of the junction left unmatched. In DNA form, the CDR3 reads TGTGCCATCGGGGGACTAGCGCTCTACAATGAGCAGTTCTTC. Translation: CAIGGLALYNEQFF.